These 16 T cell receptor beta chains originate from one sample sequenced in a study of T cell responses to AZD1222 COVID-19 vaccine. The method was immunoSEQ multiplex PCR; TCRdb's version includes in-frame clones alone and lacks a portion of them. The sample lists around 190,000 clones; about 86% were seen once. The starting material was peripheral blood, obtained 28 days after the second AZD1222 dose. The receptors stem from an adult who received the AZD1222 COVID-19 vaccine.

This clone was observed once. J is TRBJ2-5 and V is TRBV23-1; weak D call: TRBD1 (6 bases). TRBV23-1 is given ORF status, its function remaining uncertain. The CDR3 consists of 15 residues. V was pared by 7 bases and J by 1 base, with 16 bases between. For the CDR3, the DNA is TGCGCCAGCACCCCGGGACATAATCCCCAAGAGACCCAGTACTTC. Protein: CASTPGHNPQETQYF.

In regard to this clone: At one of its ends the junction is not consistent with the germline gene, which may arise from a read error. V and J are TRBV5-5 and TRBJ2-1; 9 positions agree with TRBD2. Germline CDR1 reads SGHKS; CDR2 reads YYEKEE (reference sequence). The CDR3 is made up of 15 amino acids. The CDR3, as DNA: TGTGCCAGCAGCTGGGGTGTAGCGGGGGCGAATGAGCCGTTCTTC. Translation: CASSWGVAGANEPFF.

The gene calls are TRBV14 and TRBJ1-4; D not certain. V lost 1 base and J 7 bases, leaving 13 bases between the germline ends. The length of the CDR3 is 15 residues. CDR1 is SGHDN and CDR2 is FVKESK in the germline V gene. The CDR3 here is CASSQVGGRIEKLFF. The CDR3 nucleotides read TGTGCCAGCAGCCAAGTGGGTGGGCGTATTGAAAAACTGTTTTTT. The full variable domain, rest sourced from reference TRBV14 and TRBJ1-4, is EAGVTQFPSHSVIEKGQTVTLRCDPISGHDNLYWYRRVMGKEIKFLLHFVKESKQDESGMPNNRFLAERTGGTYSTLKVQPAELEDSGVYFCASSQVGGRIEKLFFGSGTQLSVL.

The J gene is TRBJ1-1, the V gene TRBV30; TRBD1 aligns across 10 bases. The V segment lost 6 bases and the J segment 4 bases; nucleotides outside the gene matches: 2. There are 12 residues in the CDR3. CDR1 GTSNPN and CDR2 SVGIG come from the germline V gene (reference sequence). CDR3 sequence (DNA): TGTGCCTGCGGGACAGGGGCCACTGAAGCTTTCTTT. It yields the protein CACGTGATEAFF.

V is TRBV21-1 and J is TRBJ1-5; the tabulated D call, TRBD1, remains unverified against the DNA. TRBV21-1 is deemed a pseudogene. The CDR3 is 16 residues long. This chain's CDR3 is CASSKRGQGWNQPQHF. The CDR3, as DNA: TGTGCCAGCAGCAAACGGGGACAGGGGTGGAATCAGCCCCAGCATTTT.

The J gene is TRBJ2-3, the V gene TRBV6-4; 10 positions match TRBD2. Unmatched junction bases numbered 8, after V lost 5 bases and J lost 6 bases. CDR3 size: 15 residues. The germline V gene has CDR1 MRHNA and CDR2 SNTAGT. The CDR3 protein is CASSQRSGGADTQYF. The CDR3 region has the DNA TGTGCCAGCAGTCAGAGAAGCGGGGGGGCTGATACGCAGTATTTT.

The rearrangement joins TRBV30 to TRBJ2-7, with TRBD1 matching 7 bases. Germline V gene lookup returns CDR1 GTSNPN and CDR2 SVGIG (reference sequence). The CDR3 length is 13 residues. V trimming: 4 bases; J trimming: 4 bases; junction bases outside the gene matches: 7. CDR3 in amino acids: CAWTQGYSYEQYF. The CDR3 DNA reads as TGTGCCTGGACACAGGGGTACAGTTACGAGCAGTACTTC. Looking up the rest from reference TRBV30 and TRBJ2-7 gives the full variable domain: SQTIHQWPATLVQPVGSPLSLECTVEGTSNPNLYWYRQAAGRGLQLLFYSVGIGQISSEVPQNLSASRPQDRQFILSSKKLLLSDSGFYLCAWTQGYSYEQYFGPGTRLTVT.

CDR3: CASSQRTGAANEKLFF. DNA for the CDR3: TGTGCCAGTAGTCAAAGGACAGGGGCGGCTAATGAAAAACTGTTTTTT. V gene TRBV19 combines with J gene TRBJ1-4; 9 bases fit TRBD1. Looked up from germline, CDR1 is LNHDA and CDR2 is SQIVND (reference sequence). V was clipped by 5 bases and J by 3 bases; unmatched bases: 7. The CDR3 runs 16 residues. The full variable domain, in which reference TRBV19 and TRBJ1-4 provide the parts outside the CDR3, is DGGITQSPKYLFRKEGQNVTLSCEQNLNHDAMYWYRQDPGQGLRLIYYSQIVNDFQKGDIAEGYSVSREKKESFPLTVTSAQKNPTAFYLCASSQRTGAANEKLFFGSGTQLSVL.

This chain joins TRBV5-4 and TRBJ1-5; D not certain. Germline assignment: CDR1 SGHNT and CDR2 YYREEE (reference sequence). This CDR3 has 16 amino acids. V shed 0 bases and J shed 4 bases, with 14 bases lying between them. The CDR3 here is CASSLGGTATNQPQHF. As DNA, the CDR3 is TGTGCCAGCAGCTTGGGAGGCACAGCTACTAATCAGCCCCAGCATTTT.

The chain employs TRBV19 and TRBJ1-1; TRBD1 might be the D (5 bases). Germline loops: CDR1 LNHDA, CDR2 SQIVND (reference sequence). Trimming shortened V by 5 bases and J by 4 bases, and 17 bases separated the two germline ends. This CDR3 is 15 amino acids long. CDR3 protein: CASSHGQGGVTEAFF. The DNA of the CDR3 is TGTGCCAGTAGTCATGGGCAGGGCGGCGTCACTGAAGCTTTCTTT.

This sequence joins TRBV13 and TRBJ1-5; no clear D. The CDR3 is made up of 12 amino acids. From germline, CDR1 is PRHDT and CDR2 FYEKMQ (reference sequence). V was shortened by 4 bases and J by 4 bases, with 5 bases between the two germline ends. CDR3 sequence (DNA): TGTGCCAGCAGCTCTAAAAATCAGCCCCAGCATTTT. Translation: CASSSKNQPQHF.

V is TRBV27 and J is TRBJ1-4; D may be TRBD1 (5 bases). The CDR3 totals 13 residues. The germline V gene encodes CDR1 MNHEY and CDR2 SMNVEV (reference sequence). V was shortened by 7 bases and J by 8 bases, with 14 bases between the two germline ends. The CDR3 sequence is CASTSGGREKLFF. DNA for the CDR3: TGTGCCAGCACTAGCGGGGGTCGCGAAAAACTGTTTTTT.

The CDR3, as DNA: TGTGCCAGCAGCCAAATGAGAGGGGAGACCCAGTACTTC. Its protein is CASSQMRGETQYF. The chain links TRBV11-3 to TRBJ2-5, with D maybe TRBD2 (5 bases). The germline CDR1 and CDR2 sequences are SGHNT and YENEEA. Trimming left V 5 bases short and J 5 bases short, with 12 bases between. This CDR3 is built from 13 residues.

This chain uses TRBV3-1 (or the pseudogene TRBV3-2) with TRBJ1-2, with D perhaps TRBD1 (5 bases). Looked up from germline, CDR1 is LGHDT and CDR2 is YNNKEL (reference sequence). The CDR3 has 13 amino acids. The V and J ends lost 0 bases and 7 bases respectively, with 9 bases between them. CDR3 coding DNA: TGTGCCAGCAGCCAAGAGGGGGTTGGTGGCTACACCTTC. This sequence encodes CASSQEGVGGYTF.

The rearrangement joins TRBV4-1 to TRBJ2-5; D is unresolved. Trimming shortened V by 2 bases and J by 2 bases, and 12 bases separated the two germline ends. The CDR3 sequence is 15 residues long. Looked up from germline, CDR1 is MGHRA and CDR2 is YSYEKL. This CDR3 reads CASSQNRAVQETQYF. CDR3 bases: TGCGCCAGCAGCCAAAATAGGGCGGTTCAAGAGACCCAGTACTTC.

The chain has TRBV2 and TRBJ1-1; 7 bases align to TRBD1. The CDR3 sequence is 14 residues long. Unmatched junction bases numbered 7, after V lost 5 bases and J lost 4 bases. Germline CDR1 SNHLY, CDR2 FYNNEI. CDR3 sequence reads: CASSTTGWSTEAFF. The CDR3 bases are TGTGCCAGCAGTACGACAGGGTGGAGCACTGAAGCTTTCTTT. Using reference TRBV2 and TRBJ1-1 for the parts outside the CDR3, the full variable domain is EPEVTQTPSHQVTQMGQEVILRCVPISNHLYFYWYRQILGQKVEFLVSFYNNEISEKSEIFDDQFSVERPDGSNFTLKIRSTKLEDSAMYFCASSTTGWSTEAFFGQGTRLTVV.